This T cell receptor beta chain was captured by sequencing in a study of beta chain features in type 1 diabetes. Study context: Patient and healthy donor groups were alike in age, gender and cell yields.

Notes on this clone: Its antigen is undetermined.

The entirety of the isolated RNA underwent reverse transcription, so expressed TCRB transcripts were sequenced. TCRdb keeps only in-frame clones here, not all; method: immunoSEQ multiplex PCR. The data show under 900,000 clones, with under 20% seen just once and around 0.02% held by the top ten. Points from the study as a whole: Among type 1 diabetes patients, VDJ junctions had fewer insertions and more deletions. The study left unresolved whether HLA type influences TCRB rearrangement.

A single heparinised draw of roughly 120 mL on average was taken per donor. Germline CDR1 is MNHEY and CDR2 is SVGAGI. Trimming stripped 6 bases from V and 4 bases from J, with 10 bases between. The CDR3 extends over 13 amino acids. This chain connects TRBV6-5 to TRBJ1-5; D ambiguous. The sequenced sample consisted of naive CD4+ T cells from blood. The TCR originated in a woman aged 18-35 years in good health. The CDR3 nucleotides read TGTGCCAGCAGCAGAAAACTAAATCAGCCCCAGCATTTT. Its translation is CASSRKLNQPQHF.